Included here is one TCR beta chain sequence, with context. Antigen: not known. The CDR3 extends over 16 amino acids. Germline V CDR1 and CDR2: LNHDA, SQIVND (reference sequence). With 4 bases removed from V and 0 bases from J, the gap between germline ends came to 14 bases. This sample is part of a study of CD8+CD57+ T cells in acquired aplastic anemia. Study observations and caveats: Patients and controls had CD8+ Simpson's diversity values that were not significantly distinct.

Genomic DNA was employed as the template in profiling TCR beta VDJ and CDR3. TCRdb reprocessed the reads via MiXCR and lists one record per CDR3 protein. The repertoire holds hundreds of thousands of distinct CDR3 sequences, with approximately 32% as singletons. CD8+CD57+ cell expansion had been shown by flow cytometry in patients chosen for sequencing. Severe acquired aplastic anemia was present in every patient. Patients had received no therapy at the time of blood sampling. The rearrangement joins TRBV19 to TRBJ2-3; possible D gene TRBD1, 6 bases. Sequencing was performed on sorted CD4+, CD8+, or CD8+CD57+ T cells (not recorded which) from PBMCs. The origin of this receptor is a human donor with aplastic anemia. CDR3 loop: CASSRRTVFSTDTQYF. The CDR3 DNA follows: TGTGCCAGTAGTAGGCGGACAGTCTTTAGCACAGATACGCAGTATTTT. Together with reference TRBV19 and TRBJ2-3, the CDR3 gives the full variable domain: DGGITQSPKYLFRKEGQNVTLSCEQNLNHDAMYWYRQDPGQGLRLIYYSQIVNDFQKGDIAEGYSVSREKKESFPLTVTSAQKNPTAFYLCASSRRTVFSTDTQYFGPGTRLTVL.